The 8 T cell receptor beta chains listed next were all sequenced from one sample in a study of blood T cell repertoires in COVID-19. Data came from immunoSEQ multiplex PCR; TCRdb stores just in-frame clones and leaves some out. The table lists 150,000 or so clones, roughly 82% of them singletons, with over 12% in the top ten. Sequenced: PBMCs or T cells enriched from blood (not recorded which). The receptors derive from a middle-aged man who had recovered from COVID-19.

The chain combines TRBV29-1 with TRBJ2-1; 11 bases match TRBD1. The germline V gene has CDR1 SQVTM and CDR2 ANQGSEA. The CDR3 totals 13 residues. V lost 0 bases and J lost 10; bases outside the gene matches: 2. The CDR3 DNA reads as TGCAGCGTTGAAGAGGACAGGGGGCTAGAGCAGTTCTTC. It translates to CSVEEDRGLEQFF.

The chain combines TRBV18 with TRBJ2-5; 12 bases line up with TRBD2. CDR1 is KGHSH and CDR2 is LQKENI in the germline V gene. The V segment lost 4 bases and the J segment 4 bases; nucleotides outside the gene matches: 4. The CDR3 totals 15 residues. The CDR3 is CASSRLAGVGETQYF. CDR3 nucleotide sequence: TGTGCCAGCTCACGACTAGCGGGGGTCGGAGAGACCCAGTACTTC. Combining the CDR3 with reference TRBV18 and TRBJ2-5 gives the whole variable domain NAGVMQNPRHLVRRRGQEARLRCSPMKGHSHVYWYRQLPEEGLKFMVYLQKENIIDESGMPKERFSAEFPKEGPSILRIQQVVRGDSAAYFCASSRLAGVGETQYFGPGTRLLVL.

On this clone: One end of the junction varies from germline; a read error may be responsible. The V call is TRBV7-7, the J call TRBJ2-5; no reliable D call. The V gene's germline CDR1 is SSHAT and CDR2 FNYEAQ (reference sequence). The CDR3 length is 14 residues. In DNA form, the CDR3 reads TGTGCTAGCAGCCGCTACGCCATCCAAGAGACCCAGTACTTC. The encoded protein is CASSRYAIQETQYF.

The CDR3 DNA reads TGCAGCGTTGAGCCGCCGGGTTTTAATTATGATACGCAGTATTTT. This translates into CSVEPPGFNYDTQYF. The V gene is TRBV29-1, the J gene TRBJ2-3; D gene uncertain. V was trimmed by 3 bases and J by 6 bases, leaving 19 bases between them. The V gene's germline CDR1 is SQVTM and CDR2 ANQGSEA. The length of the CDR3 is 15 residues.

The chain employs TRBV7-2 and TRBJ2-2, with D perhaps matching TRBD1 (6 bases). CDR3 length: 16 amino acids. Looked up from germline, CDR1 is SGHTA and CDR2 is FQGNSA. V gave up 3 bases and J gave up 5 bases, with 16 bases separating them. Here the CDR3 DNA reads TGTGCCAGCAGCTTGGCCGGGACACGCATGACCGGGGAGCTGTTTTTT. Its protein product is CASSLAGTRMTGELFF.

This clone was found a few times. The rearrangement uses TRBV5-1 and TRBJ2-2; TRBD1 aligns across 8 bases. V trimming: 0 bases; J trimming: 7 bases; junction bases outside the gene matches: 8. Germline V gene lookup returns CDR1 SGHRS and CDR2 YFSETQ. The CDR3 covers 16 residues. The CDR3 bases are TGCGCCAGCAGCTTGGAGGACAGGGTTTTCATCGGGGAGCTGTTTTTT. Amino acid sequence: CASSLEDRVFIGELFF. Variable domain in full (rest from reference TRBV5-1 and TRBJ2-2): KAGVTQTPRYLIKTRGQQVTLSCSPISGHRSVSWYQQTPGQGLQFLFEYFSETQRNKGNFPGRFSGRQFSNSRSEMNVSTLELGDSALYLCASSLEDRVFIGELFFGEGSRLTVL.

This chain joins TRBV5-1 and TRBJ2-7, with 7 nucleotides matching TRBD2. The CDR3 is made up of 13 amino acids. Germline trimming cut 6 bases from V and 5 bases from J; bases unmatched to any gene: 8. The germline V gene encodes CDR1 SGHRS and CDR2 YFSETQ. The CDR3 DNA reads as TGCGCCAGCAACCTCGGGGGGAGGGACGAGCAGTACTTC. Its translation: CASNLGGRDEQYF.

The chain uses TRBV4-2 and TRBJ2-2; D is uncertain. CDR1 and CDR2 from the germline V gene are LGHNA and YNFKEQ. This CDR3 has 16 amino acids. V was shortened by 0 bases and J by 0 bases, with 8 bases between the two germline ends. The CDR3 sequence: CASSQDRHTNTGELFF. DNA for the CDR3: TGTGCCAGCAGCCAAGATCGTCACACGAACACCGGGGAGCTGTTTTTT.